One sample yielded the 14 T cell receptor beta chains listed below, sequenced in a study of response to subunit inactivated influenza vaccine. Each CDR3 protein gets one entry after TCRdb re-called the RT-PCR reads with MiXCR. This table has a few hundred thousand distinct CDR3 sequences, 14% appearing once. The sequencing here drew on PBMCs from blood, taken roughly 12 days after vaccination. The receptors derive from a man in his fifties who received an inactivated influenza vaccine.

This chain uses TRBV5-1 with TRBJ1-6; D remains unclear. Germline V lookup: CDR1 SGHRS, CDR2 YFSETQ. This CDR3 comprises 15 residues. The ends were cut back, 0 bases at V and 7 bases at J, with 11 bases in the middle. The CDR3 bases are TGCGCCAGCAGCTTGGCCGGTGGAGAGAATTCACCCCTCCACTTT. This codes for CASSLAGGENSPLHF.

The J gene is TRBJ1-2, the V gene TRBV4-3, with D possibly matching TRBD1 (6 bases). Germline V gene lookup returns CDR1 LGHNA and CDR2 YSLEER. The CDR3 is made up of 14 amino acids. V was shortened by 3 bases and J by 3 bases, with 11 bases between the two germline ends. The DNA for the CDR3 is TGCGCCAGCAGCCAGACACAGGGTGACTATGGCTACACCTTC. Residues: CASSQTQGDYGYTF.

J is TRBJ2-5 and V is TRBV29-1, with D perhaps given as TRBD1 or TRBD2 (5 bases each). The germline V gene has CDR1 SQVTM and CDR2 ANQGSEA. The CDR3 spans 12 residues. CDR3 sequence: CRAGDPQETQYF. The CDR3 bases are TGCAGGGCCGGGGACCCCCAAGAGACCCAGTACTTC.

This clonotype came up a few times. J is TRBJ2-5 and V is TRBV4-1; D not certain. V shed 1 base and J shed 5 bases, with 8 bases lying between them. The V gene's germline CDR1 is MGHRA and CDR2 YSYEKL. The CDR3 length is 13 residues. The CDR3 here is CASSQVYRETQYF. The CDR3 nucleotides are TGCGCCAGCAGCCAAGTTTATCGGGAGACCCAGTACTTC.

This clonotype was counted a few times. The chain employs TRBV5-5 and TRBJ2-3; D could derive from TRBD1 or TRBD2 (6 bases each). CDR1 and CDR2 (germline): SGHKS, YYEKEE (reference sequence). V was cut by 0 bases and J by 1 base, with 12 bases left in between. The CDR3 has 16 amino acids. CDR3 DNA sequence: TGTGCCAGCAGCTTGGCCCCGGGGGCCGGCACAGATACGCAGTATTTT. Translated, it gives CASSLAPGAGTDTQYF.

This sequence joins TRBV29-1 and TRBJ2-7; unclear D gene. Trimming left V 5 bases short and J 0 bases short, with 8 bases between. The CDR3 length is 12 residues. Germline CDR1 is SQVTM and CDR2 is ANQGSEA. CDR3 bases: TGCAGCGTTCGTGACAACTCCTACGAGCAGTACTTC. Translating it yields CSVRDNSYEQYF.

This clonotype was found a few times. The chain is built from TRBV28 and TRBJ1-5, with a tentative D call TRBD1 (5 bases). Trimming left V 8 bases short and J 0 bases short, with 17 bases between. CDR3 length equals 16 residues. From germline, CDR1 is MDHEN and CDR2 SYDVKM. In DNA, the CDR3 is TGTGCCAGCGACACCGGGGACGGACTTAGCAATCAGCCCCAGCATTTT. It is translated as CASDTGDGLSNQPQHF. The full variable domain, in which reference TRBV28 and TRBJ1-5 provide the parts outside the CDR3, is DVKVTQSSRYLVKRTGEKVFLECVQDMDHENMFWYRQDPGLGLRLIYFSYDVKMKEKGDIPEGYSVSREKKERFSLILESASTNQTSMYLCASDTGDGLSNQPQHFGDGTRLSIL.

This chain uses TRBV6-5 with TRBJ1-1; 9 nucleotides align to TRBD1. CDR1 and CDR2 from the germline V gene are MNHEY and SVGAGI. The CDR3 totals 17 residues. Germline trimming cut 2 bases from V and 3 bases from J; bases unmatched to any gene: 10. DNA of the CDR3: TGTGCCAGCAGTTACCTCCCGGGACAGGGAGGGTACACTGAAGCTTTCTTT. Its translation is CASSYLPGQGGYTEAFF.

This sequence joins TRBV9 and TRBJ2-5; D unclear. The V end lost 3 bases, the J end lost 2 bases, and 14 bases lay between the germline ends. CDR1 and CDR2 (germline): SGDLS, YYNGEE. This CDR3 has 15 amino acids. Here the CDR3 reads CASSASPTSQETQYF. CDR3 DNA sequence: TGTGCCAGCAGCGCCAGCCCCACATCACAAGAGACCCAGTACTTC.

The J gene is TRBJ2-2, the V gene TRBV19, with D unresolved. V lost 5 bases and J 5 bases, leaving 9 bases between the germline ends. This CDR3 comprises 13 residues. The germline CDR1 and CDR2 sequences are LNHDA and SQIVND (reference sequence). The CDR3 reads CASSPYWTGELFF. CDR3 coding DNA: TGTGCCAGTAGTCCTTACTGGACCGGGGAGCTGTTTTTT.

This clonotype was picked up a small number of times. Written as DNA, the CDR3 is TGTGCCAGCTCACCCCCCGGCGGGACACACTCTGGGGCCAACGTCCTGACTTTC. Amino acid sequence: CASSPPGGTHSGANVLTF. J is TRBJ2-6 and V is TRBV18, with D tentatively TRBD1 or TRBD2 (6 bases each). Trimming took off 3 bases at V and 0 bases at J, with 15 bases between the two ends. This CDR3 region has 18 residues. The V gene's germline CDR1 is KGHSH and CDR2 LQKENI.

Concerning this clonotype itself: At one end the junction does not follow the germline gene, possibly because of a read error. This chain links TRBV5-6 with TRBJ2-5, with D possibly matching TRBD2 (5 bases). Per the germline V gene, CDR1 is SGHDT and CDR2 is YYEEEE. The CDR3 has 15 residues. The CDR3, as DNA: TGTGCCAACAGCTTGGCGGGCTTGGTGTGGGAGACCCAGTACTTC. Its translation: CANSLAGLVWETQYF.

This clonotype was observed at least ten times. This chain connects TRBV12-3 or TRBV12-4 to TRBJ1-6; D is unresolved. The V gene lost 4 bases and the J gene lost 8 bases, with 6 bases spanning the gap. The CDR3 runs 12 residues. The CDR3 region is CASSSLDSPLHF. The CDR3 DNA reads TGTGCCAGCAGTTCGCTTGATTCACCCCTCCACTTT.

This clonotype was counted only a few times. The genes are TRBV5-1 and TRBJ2-5; weak D call: TRBD2 (5 bases). The germline CDR1 and CDR2 sequences are SGHRS and YFSETQ. V dropped 5 bases and J dropped 4 bases, with 12 bases sitting between them. The CDR3 extends over 13 amino acids. The CDR3 here is CASRNEAGETQYF. The DNA for the CDR3 is TGCGCCAGCAGAAATGAGGCGGGAGAGACCCAGTACTTC.